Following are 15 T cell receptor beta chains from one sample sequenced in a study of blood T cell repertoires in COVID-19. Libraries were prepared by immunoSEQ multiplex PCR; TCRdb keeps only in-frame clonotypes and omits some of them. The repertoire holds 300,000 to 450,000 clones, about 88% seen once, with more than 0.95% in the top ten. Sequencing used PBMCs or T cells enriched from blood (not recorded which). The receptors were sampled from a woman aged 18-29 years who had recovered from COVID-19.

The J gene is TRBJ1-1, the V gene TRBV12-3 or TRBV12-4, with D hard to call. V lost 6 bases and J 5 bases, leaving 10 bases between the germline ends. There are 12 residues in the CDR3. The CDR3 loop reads CASSLVGTEAFF. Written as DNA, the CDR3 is TGTGCCAGCAGCCTAGTAGGAACTGAAGCTTTCTTT.

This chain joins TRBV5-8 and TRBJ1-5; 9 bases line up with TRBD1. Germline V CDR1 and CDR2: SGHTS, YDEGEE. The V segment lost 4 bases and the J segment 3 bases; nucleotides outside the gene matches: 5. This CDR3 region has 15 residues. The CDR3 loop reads CASSRDRANNQPQHF. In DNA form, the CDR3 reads TGTGCCAGCAGCCGGGACAGGGCAAACAATCAGCCCCAGCATTTT.

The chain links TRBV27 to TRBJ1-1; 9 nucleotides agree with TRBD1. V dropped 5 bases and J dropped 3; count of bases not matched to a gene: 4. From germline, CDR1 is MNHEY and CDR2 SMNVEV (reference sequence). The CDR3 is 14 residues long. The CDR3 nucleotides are TGTGCCAGCAGTCGACAGGGGGAGGACACTGAAGCTTTCTTT. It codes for CASSRQGEDTEAFF.

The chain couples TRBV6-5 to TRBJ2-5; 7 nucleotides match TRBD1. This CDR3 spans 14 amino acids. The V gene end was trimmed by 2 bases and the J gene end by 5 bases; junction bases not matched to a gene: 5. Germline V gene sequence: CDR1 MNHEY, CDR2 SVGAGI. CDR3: CASSYRGPEETQYF. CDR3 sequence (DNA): TGTGCCAGCAGTTACAGGGGGCCTGAGGAGACCCAGTACTTC.

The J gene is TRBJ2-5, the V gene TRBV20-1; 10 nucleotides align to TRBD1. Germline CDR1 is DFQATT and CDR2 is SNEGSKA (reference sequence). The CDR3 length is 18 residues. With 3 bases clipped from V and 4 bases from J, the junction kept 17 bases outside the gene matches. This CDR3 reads CSASTGIPGQGFRETQYF. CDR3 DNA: TGCAGTGCTAGTACGGGGATACCGGGACAGGGGTTCAGAGAGACCCAGTACTTC.

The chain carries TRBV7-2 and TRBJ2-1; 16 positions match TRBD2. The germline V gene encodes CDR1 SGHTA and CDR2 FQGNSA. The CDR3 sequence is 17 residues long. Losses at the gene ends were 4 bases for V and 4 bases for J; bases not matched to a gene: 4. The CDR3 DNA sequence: TGTGCCAGCAGCTCGGGACTAGCGGGGGGGTTATACAATGAGCAGTTCTTC. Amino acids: CASSSGLAGGLYNEQFF. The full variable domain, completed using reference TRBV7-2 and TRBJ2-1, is GAGVSQSPSNKVTEKGKDVELRCDPISGHTALYWYRQSLGQGLEFLIYFQGNSAPDKSGLPSDRFSAERTGGSVSTLTIQRTQQEDSAVYLCASSSGLAGGLYNEQFFGPGTRLTVL.

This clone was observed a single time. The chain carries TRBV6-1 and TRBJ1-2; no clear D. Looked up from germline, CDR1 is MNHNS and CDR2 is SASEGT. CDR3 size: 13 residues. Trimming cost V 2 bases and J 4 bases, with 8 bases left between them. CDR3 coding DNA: TGTGCCAGCAGTGAAACGGCGGGCTATGGCTACACCTTC. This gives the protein CASSETAGYGYTF.

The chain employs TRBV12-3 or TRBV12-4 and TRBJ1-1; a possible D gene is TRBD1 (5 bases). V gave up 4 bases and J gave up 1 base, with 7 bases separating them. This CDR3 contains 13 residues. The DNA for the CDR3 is TGTGCCAGCAGTTACCAGGGGAACACTGAAGCTTTCTTT. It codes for CASSYQGNTEAFF.

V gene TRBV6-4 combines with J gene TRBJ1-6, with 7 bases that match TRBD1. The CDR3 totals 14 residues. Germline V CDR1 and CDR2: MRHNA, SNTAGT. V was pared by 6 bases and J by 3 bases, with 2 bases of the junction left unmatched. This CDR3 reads CASRGDSYNSPLHF. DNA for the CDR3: TGTGCCAGCAGGGGGGACAGCTATAATTCACCCCTCCACTTT.

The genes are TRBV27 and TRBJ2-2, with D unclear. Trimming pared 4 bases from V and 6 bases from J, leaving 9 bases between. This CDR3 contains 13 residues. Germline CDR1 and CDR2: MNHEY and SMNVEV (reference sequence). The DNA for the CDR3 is TGTGCCAGCAGTTCACTAAATTCCGGGGAGCTGTTTTTT. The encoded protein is CASSSLNSGELFF.

The CDR3 loop reads CASSLAGNQETQYF. In DNA, the CDR3 is TGCGCCAGCAGCTTGGCCGGGAACCAAGAGACCCAGTACTTC. The V call is TRBV5-1, the J call TRBJ2-5, with a weak D call TRBD2 (5 bases). Germline values: CDR1 SGHRS, CDR2 YFSETQ. Trimming cost V 0 bases and J 0 bases, with 6 bases left between them. CDR3 length: 14 residues.

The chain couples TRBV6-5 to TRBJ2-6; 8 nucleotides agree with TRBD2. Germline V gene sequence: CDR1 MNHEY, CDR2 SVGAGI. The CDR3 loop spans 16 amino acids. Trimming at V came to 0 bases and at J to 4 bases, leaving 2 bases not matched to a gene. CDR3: CASSYSRGGGANVLTF. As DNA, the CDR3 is TGTGCCAGCAGTTACTCCCGGGGGGGCGGGGCCAACGTCCTGACTTTC.

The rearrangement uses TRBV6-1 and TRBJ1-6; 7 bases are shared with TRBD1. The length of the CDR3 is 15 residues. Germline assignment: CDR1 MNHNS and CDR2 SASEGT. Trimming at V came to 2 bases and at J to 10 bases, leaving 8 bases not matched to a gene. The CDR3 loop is CASSETNRGYSPLHF. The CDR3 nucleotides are TGTGCCAGCAGTGAAACAAACAGGGGATACTCACCCCTCCACTTT.

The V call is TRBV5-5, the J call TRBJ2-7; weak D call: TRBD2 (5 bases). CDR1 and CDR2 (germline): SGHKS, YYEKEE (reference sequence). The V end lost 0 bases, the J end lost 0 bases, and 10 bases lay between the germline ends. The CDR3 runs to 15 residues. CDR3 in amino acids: CASSLVPGNSYEQYF. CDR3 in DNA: TGTGCCAGCAGCTTGGTTCCGGGGAACTCCTACGAGCAGTACTTC. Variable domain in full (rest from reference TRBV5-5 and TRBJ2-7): DAGVTQSPTHLIKTRGQQVTLRCSPISGHKSVSWYQQVLGQGPQFIFQYYEKEERGRGNFPDRFSARQFPNYSSELNVNALLLGDSALYLCASSLVPGNSYEQYFGPGTRLTVT.

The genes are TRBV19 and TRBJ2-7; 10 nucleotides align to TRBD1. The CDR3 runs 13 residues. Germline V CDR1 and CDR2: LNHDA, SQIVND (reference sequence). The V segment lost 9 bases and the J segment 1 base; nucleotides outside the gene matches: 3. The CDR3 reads CARVGQGSYEQYF. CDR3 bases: TGTGCCAGGGTGGGACAGGGGTCCTACGAGCAGTACTTC. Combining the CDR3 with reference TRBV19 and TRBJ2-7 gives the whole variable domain DGGITQSPKYLFRKEGQNVTLSCEQNLNHDAMYWYRQDPGQGLRLIYYSQIVNDFQKGDIAEGYSVSREKKESFPLTVTSAQKNPTAFYLCARVGQGSYEQYFGPGTRLTVT.